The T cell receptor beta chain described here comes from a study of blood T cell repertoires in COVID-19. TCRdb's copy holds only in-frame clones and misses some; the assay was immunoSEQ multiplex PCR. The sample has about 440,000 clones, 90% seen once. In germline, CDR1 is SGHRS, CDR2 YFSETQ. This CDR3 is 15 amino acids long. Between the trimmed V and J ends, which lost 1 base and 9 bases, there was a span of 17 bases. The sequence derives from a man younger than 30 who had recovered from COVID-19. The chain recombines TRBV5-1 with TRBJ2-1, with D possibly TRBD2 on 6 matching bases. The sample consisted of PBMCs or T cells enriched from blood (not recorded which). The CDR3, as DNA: TGCGCCAGCAGCTTGAGGTGGGAGGCCTTCGGTGAGCAGTTCTTC. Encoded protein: CASSLRWEAFGEQFF. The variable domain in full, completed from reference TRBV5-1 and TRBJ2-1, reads KAGVTQTPRYLIKTRGQQVTLSCSPISGHRSVSWYQQTPGQGLQFLFEYFSETQRNKGNFPGRFSGRQFSNSRSEMNVSTLELGDSALYLCASSLRWEAFGEQFFGPGTRLTVL.